The 7 T cell receptor beta chains below all came from one sample that was sequenced in a study of blood T cell repertoires in COVID-19. Produced via immunoSEQ multiplex PCR; TCRdb's table is partial and in-frame only. The sample holds roughly 13,000 clones; roughly 83% are singletons and the top ten take 15% to 20%. Input material: peripheral blood. These receptors were collected from a man between 40 and 49 years old with active or convalescent COVID-19.

The J gene is TRBJ1-1, the V gene TRBV4-1; 8 bases are shared with TRBD1. V lost 2 bases to trimming and J lost 0 bases; unmatched junction nucleotides: 5. The CDR3 is 16 amino acids. Germline V CDR1 and CDR2: MGHRA, YSYEKL. The CDR3 region has the DNA TGCGCCAGCAGCCAATCAGGGGGCACCTTGAACACTGAAGCTTTCTTT. It is translated as CASSQSGGTLNTEAFF.

The rearrangement uses TRBV6-5 and TRBJ2-3; D gene ambiguous. The CDR3 is 13 residues long. CDR1 MNHEY and CDR2 SVGAGI come from the germline V gene. V lost 4 bases and J lost 6, with 11 bases in between. The CDR3, as DNA: TGTGCCAGCAGTTTTTCCACCGGGGATACGCAGTATTTT. Translation gives CASSFSTGDTQYF.

The chain has TRBV9 and TRBJ1-6; no definite D call. Trimming took 2 bases from V and 7 from J, leaving 13 bases between them. Germline assignment: CDR1 SGDLS and CDR2 YYNGEE. This CDR3 has 15 amino acids. CDR3 amino acids: CASSVRGVVNSPLHF. The DNA of the CDR3 is TGTGCCAGCAGCGTGCGGGGTGTGGTAAATTCACCCCTCCACTTT.

The chain uses TRBV6-6 and TRBJ1-2, with D perhaps matching TRBD1 (6 bases). The CDR3 has 13 residues. The V gene lost 8 bases and the J gene lost 8 bases, with 18 bases spanning the gap. Germline V CDR1 and CDR2: MNHNY, SVGAGI (reference sequence). Written as DNA, the CDR3 is TGTGCCAGCGACCTCCGACAGGAAGGGGGCTACACCTTC. Its protein product is CASDLRQEGGYTF.

The genes are TRBV14 and TRBJ1-2; 7 bases fit TRBD1. V shed 1 base, J shed 7 bases, and the junction held 6 bases outside the gene matches. The CDR3 sequence is 14 residues long. The germline CDR1 and CDR2 sequences are SGHDN and FVKESK. DNA of the CDR3: TGTGCCAGCAGCCAAGGGACAGGTTGGAGTGGCTACACCTTC. Protein: CASSQGTGWSGYTF.

The chain has TRBV6-5 and TRBJ2-5; possible D gene TRBD2, 6 bases. The germline V and J ends were trimmed by 7 bases and 0 bases, with 9 bases remaining between them. The germline gives CDR1 MNHEY, CDR2 SVGAGI. There are 13 residues in the CDR3. CDR3 nucleotide sequence: TGTGCCAGCACTGGGGGGTACCAAGAGACCCAGTACTTC. Translation: CASTGGYQETQYF.

CDR3: CASSQDGRIVRYEKLFF. The CDR3 DNA reads TGCGCCAGCAGCCAAGATGGGAGGATTGTGAGATATGAAAAACTGTTTTTT. V and J are TRBV4-1 and TRBJ1-4; D remains unclear. CDR3 length: 17 residues. Trimming took 0 bases from V and 6 from J, leaving 17 bases between them. Germline V gene lookup returns CDR1 MGHRA and CDR2 YSYEKL.